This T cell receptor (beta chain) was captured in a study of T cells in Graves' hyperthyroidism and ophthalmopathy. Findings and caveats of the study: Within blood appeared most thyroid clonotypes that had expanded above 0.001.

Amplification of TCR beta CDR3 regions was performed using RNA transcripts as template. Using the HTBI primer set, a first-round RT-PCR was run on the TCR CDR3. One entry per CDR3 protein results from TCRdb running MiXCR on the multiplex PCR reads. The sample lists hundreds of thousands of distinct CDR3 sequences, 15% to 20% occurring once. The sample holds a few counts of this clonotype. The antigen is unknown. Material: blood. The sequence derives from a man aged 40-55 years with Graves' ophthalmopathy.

Written as DNA, the CDR3 is TGTGCCATCAGTGTGACTAGCGGGGGGTCCTACAATGAGCAGTTCTTC. Translating it yields CAISVTSGGSYNEQFF. The chain is built from TRBV10-3 and TRBJ2-1; 13 bases agree with TRBD2. The CDR3 runs 16 residues. V was pared by 4 bases and J by 1 base, with 1 base of the junction left unmatched. CDR1 is ENHRY and CDR2 is SYGVKD in the germline V gene.